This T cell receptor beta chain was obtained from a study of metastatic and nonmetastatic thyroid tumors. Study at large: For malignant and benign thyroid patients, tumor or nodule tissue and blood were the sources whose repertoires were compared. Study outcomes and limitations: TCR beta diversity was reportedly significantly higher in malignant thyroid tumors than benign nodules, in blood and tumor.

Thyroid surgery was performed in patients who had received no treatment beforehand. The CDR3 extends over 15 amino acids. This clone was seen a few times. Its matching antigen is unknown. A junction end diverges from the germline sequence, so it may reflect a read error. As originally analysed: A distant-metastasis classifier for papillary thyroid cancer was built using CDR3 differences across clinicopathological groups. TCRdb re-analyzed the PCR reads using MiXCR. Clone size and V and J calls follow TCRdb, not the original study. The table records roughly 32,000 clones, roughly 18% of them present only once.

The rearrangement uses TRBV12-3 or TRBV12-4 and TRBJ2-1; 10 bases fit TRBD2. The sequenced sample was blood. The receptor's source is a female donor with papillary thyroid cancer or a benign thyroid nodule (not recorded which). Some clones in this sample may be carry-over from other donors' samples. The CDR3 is CASSFSGRDRNEQFF. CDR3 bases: TGTGCCAGTAGTTTCAGCGGGAGGGATAGGAATGAGCAGTTCTTC.